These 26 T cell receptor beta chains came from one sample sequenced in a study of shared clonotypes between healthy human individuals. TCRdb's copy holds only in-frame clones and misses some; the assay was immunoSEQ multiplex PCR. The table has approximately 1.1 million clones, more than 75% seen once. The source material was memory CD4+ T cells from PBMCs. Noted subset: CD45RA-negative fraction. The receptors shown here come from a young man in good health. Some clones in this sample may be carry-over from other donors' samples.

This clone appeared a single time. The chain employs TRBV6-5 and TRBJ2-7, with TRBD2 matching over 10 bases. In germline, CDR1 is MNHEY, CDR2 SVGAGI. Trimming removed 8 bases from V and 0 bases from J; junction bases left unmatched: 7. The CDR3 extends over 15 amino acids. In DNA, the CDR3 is TGTGCCAGCTCTCCTAGCGGGAGTTTCTCCTACGAGCAGTACTTC. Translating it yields CASSPSGSFSYEQYF.

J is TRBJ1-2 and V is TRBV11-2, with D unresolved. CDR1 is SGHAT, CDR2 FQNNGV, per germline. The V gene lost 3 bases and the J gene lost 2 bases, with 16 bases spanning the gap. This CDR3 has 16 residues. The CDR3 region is CASSLNSGRLNYGYTF. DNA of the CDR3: TGTGCCAGCAGCTTGAATTCTGGCCGACTCAACTATGGCTACACCTTC.

The DNA of the CDR3 is TGTGCCAGCAGTGCCGGGACAGGGTCTGAAAAACTGTTTTTT. Encoded protein: CASSAGTGSEKLFF. This chain links TRBV2 with TRBJ1-4, with 9 nucleotides matching TRBD1. V shed 4 bases and J 7 bases; nucleotides not matched to a gene: 4. Per germline, CDR1 SNHLY and CDR2 FYNNEI. The CDR3 is made up of 14 amino acids. Drawing the rest from reference TRBV2 and TRBJ1-4, the complete variable domain is EPEVTQTPSHQVTQMGQEVILRCVPISNHLYFYWYRQILGQKVEFLVSFYNNEISEKSEIFDDQFSVERPDGSNFTLKIRSTKLEDSAMYFCASSAGTGSEKLFFGSGTQLSVL.

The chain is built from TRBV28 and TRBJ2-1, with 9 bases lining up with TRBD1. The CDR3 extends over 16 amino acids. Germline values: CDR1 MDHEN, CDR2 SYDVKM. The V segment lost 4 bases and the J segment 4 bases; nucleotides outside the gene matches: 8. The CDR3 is CASSSSRDRAYNEQFF. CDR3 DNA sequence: TGTGCCAGCAGTTCTTCCCGGGACAGGGCTTACAATGAGCAGTTCTTC.

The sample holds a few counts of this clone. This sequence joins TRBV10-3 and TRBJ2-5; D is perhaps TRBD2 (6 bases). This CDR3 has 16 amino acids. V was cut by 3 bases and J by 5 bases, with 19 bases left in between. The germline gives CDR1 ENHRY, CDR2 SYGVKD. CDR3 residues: CAISEGGAAVKETQYF. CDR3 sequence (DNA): TGTGCCATCAGTGAAGGAGGGGCAGCGGTCAAGGAGACCCAGTACTTC.

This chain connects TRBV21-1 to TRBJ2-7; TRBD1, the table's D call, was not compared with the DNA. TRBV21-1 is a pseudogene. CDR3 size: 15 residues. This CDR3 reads CASSRETVESYEQYF. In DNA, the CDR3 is TGTGCCAGCAGCAGAGAGACAGTAGAATCCTACGAGCAGTACTTC.

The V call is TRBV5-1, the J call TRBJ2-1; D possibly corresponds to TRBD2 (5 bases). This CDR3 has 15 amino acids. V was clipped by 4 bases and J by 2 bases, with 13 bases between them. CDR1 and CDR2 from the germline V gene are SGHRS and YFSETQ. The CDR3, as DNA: TGCGCCAGCAGCGACCATGCCGGGACCTACAATGAGCAGTTCTTC. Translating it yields CASSDHAGTYNEQFF.

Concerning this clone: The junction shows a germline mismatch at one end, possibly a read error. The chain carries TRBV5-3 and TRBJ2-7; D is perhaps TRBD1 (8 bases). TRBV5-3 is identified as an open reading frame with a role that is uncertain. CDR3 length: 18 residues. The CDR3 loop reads CARPDRAAFSGKSCEQYF. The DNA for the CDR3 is TGTGCCAGACCGGACAGGGCGGCTTTCAGCGGGAAGTCCTGCGAGCAGTACTTC.

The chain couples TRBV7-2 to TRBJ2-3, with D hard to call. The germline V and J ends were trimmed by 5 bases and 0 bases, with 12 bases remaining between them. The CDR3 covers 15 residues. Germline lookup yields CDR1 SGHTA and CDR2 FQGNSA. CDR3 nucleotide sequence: TGTGCCAGCAGCCCTCGCTCGTTTAGCACAGATACGCAGTATTTT. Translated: CASSPRSFSTDTQYF.

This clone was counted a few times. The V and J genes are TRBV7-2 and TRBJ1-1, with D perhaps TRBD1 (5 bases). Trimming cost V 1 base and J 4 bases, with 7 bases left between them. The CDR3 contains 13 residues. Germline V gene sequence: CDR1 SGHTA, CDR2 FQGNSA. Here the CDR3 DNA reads TGTGCCAGCAGCTTAGTCCAGGGCACTGAAGCTTTCTTT. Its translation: CASSLVQGTEAFF.

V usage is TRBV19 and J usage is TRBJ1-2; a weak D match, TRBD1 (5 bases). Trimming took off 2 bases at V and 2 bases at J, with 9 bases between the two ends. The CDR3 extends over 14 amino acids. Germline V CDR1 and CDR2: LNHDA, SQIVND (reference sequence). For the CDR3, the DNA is TGTGCCAGTAGTATATCAGGGAAAAACTATGGCTACACCTTC. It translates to CASSISGKNYGYTF.

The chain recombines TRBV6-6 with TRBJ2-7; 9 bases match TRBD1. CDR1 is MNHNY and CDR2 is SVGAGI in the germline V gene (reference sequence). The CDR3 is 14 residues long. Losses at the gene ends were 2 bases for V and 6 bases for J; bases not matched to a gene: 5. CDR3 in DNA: TGTGCCAGCAGTTACCCGGGACAGGGTCCCGAGCAGTACTTC. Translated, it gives CASSYPGQGPEQYF.

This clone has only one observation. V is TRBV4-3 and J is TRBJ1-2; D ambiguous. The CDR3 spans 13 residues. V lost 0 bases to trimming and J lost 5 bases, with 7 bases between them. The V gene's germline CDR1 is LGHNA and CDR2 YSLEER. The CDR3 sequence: CASSQDRGYGYTF. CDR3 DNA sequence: TGCGCCAGCAGCCAAGATCGGGGTTATGGCTACACCTTC.

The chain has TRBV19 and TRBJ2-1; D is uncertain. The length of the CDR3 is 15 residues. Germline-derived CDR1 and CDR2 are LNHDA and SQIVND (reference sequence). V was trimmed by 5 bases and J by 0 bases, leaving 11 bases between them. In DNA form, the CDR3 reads TGTGCCAGTAGTTCTTTAGCTACCTCCTACAATGAGCAGTTCTTC. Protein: CASSSLATSYNEQFF.

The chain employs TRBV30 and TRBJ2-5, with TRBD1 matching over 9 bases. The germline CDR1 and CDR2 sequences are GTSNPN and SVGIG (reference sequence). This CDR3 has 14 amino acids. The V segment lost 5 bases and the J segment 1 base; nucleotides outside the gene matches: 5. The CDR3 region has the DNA TGTGCCTGGGTGGGACAGGGCTCCCAAGAGACCCAGTACTTC. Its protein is CAWVGQGSQETQYF.

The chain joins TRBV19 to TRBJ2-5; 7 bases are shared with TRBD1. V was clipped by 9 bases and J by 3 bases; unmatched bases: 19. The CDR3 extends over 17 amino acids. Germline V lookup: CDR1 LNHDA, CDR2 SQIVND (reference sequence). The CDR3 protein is CARPTGTESRGEETQYF. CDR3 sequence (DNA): TGTGCCAGACCGACAGGGACCGAGTCCAGAGGAGAAGAGACCCAGTACTTC.

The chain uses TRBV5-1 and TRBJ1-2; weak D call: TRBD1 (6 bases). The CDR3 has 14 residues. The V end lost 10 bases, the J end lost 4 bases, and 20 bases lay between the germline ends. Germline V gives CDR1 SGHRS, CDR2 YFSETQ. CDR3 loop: CACAKDRTSYGYTF. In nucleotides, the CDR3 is TGCGCCTGCGCAAAAGACAGGACGTCCTATGGCTACACCTTC.

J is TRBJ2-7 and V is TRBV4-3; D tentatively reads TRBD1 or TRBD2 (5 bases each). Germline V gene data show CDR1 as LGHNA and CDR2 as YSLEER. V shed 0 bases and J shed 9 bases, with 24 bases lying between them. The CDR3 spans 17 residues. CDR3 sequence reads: CASSQDRGVIGSERQYF. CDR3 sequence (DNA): TGCGCCAGCAGCCAAGATCGAGGGGTAATAGGGTCTGAGAGGCAGTACTTC.

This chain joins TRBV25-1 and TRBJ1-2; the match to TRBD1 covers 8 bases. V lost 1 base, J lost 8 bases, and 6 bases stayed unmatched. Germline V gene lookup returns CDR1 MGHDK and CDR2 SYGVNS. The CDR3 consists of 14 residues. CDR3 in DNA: TGTGCCAGCAGTGAATCGACAGGGGTGGGCGGCTACACCTTC. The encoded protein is CASSESTGVGGYTF.

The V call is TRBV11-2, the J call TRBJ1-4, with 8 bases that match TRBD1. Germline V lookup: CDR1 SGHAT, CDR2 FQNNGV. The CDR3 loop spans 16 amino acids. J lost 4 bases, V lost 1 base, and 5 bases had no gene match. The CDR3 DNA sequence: TGTGCCAGCAGCTTAGGCCGGGGACAGGTTAATGAAAAACTGTTTTTT. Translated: CASSLGRGQVNEKLFF.

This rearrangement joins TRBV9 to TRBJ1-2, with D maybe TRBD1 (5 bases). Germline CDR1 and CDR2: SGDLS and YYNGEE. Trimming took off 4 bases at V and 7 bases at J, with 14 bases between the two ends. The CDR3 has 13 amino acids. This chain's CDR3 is CASSLLGVGGYTF. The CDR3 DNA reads TGTGCCAGCAGCCTCCTAGGGGTGGGTGGCTACACCTTC. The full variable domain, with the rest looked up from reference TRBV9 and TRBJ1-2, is DSGVTQTPKHLITATGQRVTLRCSPRSGDLSVYWYQQSLDQGLQFLIQYYNGEERAKGNILERFSAQQFPDLHSELNLSSLELGDSALYFCASSLLGVGGYTFGSGTRLTVV.

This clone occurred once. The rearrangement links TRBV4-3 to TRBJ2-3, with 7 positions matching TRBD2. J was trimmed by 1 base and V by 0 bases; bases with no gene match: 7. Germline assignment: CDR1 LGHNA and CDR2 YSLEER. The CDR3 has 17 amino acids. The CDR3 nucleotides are TGCGCCAGCAGCCAAGAGGTCCGGCTAGCGGGCACAGATACGCAGTATTTT. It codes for CASSQEVRLAGTDTQYF.

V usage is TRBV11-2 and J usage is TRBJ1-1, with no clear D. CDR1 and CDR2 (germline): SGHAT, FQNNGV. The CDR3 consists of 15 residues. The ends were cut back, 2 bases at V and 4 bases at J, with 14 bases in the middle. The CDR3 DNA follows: TGTGCCAGCAGCTTATCGTCCATATGGGGCACTGAAGCTTTCTTT. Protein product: CASSLSSIWGTEAFF.

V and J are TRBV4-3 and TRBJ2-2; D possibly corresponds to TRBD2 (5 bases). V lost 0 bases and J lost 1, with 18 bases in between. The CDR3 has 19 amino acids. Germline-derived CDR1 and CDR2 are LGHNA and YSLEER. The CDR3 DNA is TGCGCCAGCAGCCAAGACCTGTCTAGAGCGGACCAGAACACCGGGGAGCTGTTTTTT. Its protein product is CASSQDLSRADQNTGELFF.

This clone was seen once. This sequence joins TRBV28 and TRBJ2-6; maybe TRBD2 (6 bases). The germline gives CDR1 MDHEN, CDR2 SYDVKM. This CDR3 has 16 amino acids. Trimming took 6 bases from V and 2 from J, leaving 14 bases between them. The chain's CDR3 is CASRRTGVTGANVLTF. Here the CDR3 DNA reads TGTGCCAGCAGACGGACGGGGGTGACTGGGGCCAACGTCCTGACTTTC.

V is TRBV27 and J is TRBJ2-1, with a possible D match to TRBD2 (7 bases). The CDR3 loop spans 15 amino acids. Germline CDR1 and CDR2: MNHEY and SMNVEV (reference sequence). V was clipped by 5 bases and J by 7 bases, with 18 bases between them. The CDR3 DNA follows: TGTGCCAGCAGTCGAGGGGGGGCAGGGTTAAATGAGCAGTTCTTC. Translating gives CASSRGGAGLNEQFF.